Sequencing of this T cell receptor (beta chain) was carried out in a study of blood T cells in healthy people across ages (dated by TCRdb to between 2014 and 2017). Concerning the study at large: In model experiments, template switching captured roughly one uniquely barcoded TCR beta cDNA molecule for every two T cells. Age-related changes in TCR beta repertoire diversity were measured in the study by deep sequencing normalized with unique cDNA molecular identifiers. Four age groups were formed from the donors: young (average approximately 15 years), middle-aged (just under 40), aged (about 62) and long-lived (roughly 88). To avoid experimental bias, donors of different ages were randomly spread across the sequencing lanes. For two donors (one aged 18 to 30 and one aged 80 or older), the study analyzed two additional independent replicas of 1 million unique cDNA reads from the same blood draw.

The library was built by means of 5' RACE. Sequencing relied on an Illumina HiSeq 2500. The second PCR ran for roughly 7 to 11 cycles and used a J-beta primer mix along with a sample-barcoded 5' primer. Each TCR beta cDNA molecule received a unique molecular identifier from a template-switch 5' adaptor carrying 12 random nucleotides. Each sample yielded at least 2.5 million CDR3-containing paired-end reads. First-strand cDNA was synthesized from all RNA with the Mint cDNA synthesis kit, primed by a TRBC-specific oligonucleotide. Following uracil-DNA glycosylase treatment, a first 18-cycle PCR with universal primers M1SS and BC2_uni_R was performed on all cDNA. The study's own analysis went as follows. Each sample was normalized by randomly selecting 1 million high-quality reads, each carrying a distinct molecular identifier. Instead of being binned into consensus sequences, reads with shared molecular identifiers were discarded. MiTCR, run with a Q25 quality threshold and the strictest error-elimination algorithm, handled CDR3 identification, clonotype clustering and error correction. A nonparametric unseen species model with Euler transformation was used to estimate lower-bound total TCR beta diversity. TCRdb reprocessed the public reads (quality trimming at Q25 with fastp, clone calling with MiXCR) and kept in-frame beta chains. Rows are unified per CDR3 protein, each entry keeping the most common DNA and genes. The V and J calls shown here were made by TCRdb, not taken from the authors' results. A total of about 780,000 distinct CDR3 sequences appear in this sample, around 45% of them only once. About a sixth of the sample belongs to the ten largest clones.

Note on this clonotype: Its binding antigen is unknown. No per-base quality is available; no much larger clone lies one base away.

Systemically healthy Caucasian individuals from Russia, approximately 39 in total and aged roughly 6 to 100 years, were included as donors. Ten milliliters of peripheral blood were drawn from each donor into EDTA-treated Vacutainer tubes. PBMCs were isolated by Ficoll-Paque density-gradient centrifugation, with at least 7 million obtained per sample. Trizol reagent was used to extract total RNA from the PBMCs, yielding at least 5 micrograms per sample. Naive CD45RAhigh/CD27high T cell percentages were measured by flow cytometry on a PBMC aliquot from every donor. Overall results and qualifications from the work: Observed TCR beta diversity per million T cells fell roughly linearly with age, and a significant reduction was already apparent by age roughly 40. Because donor CMV infection status was unknown, age-related changes in expanded clonotypes were potentially confounded. Observed TCR beta diversity correlated strongly with the percentage of naive T cells measured by flow cytometry. Estimates of total diversity based on one million sequenced T cells were regarded as lower bounds and as underestimates. The long-lived group showed more naive CD4+ T cells, fewer expanded clones and increased TCR diversity than the aged group, suggesting age selection. Since profiling was done on bulk unsorted PBMCs, naive and antigen-experienced compartments could not be conclusively compared.

The CDR3 contains 15 residues, cysteine and phenylalanine counted. Just CDR3 DNA is preserved here, 45 bases in frame from base 1. The chain employs TRBV12-3 or TRBV12-4 and TRBJ2-1; D gene: possibly TRBD2, on 6 matching bases. The better agreement between TRBJ2-7 and the DNA end casts doubt on the J call. Specimen: blood. The sequence was obtained from a man aged 80 or over in good health. The CDR3 protein is CASSSDGSSYNEQYF. The DNA sequence reads TGTGCCAGCAGTTCTGACGGGAGCTCCTACAATGAGCAGTACTTC.